This T cell receptor (beta chain) appears in the sequencing data of a study of blood T cell repertoires in COVID-19. Looked up from germline, CDR1 is ENHRY and CDR2 is SYGVKD. The CDR3 has 15 residues. The J segment lost 0 bases and the V segment lost 11 bases, leaving 9 bases of the junction unmatched. Method: immunoSEQ multiplex PCR; TCRdb's copy keeps in-frame clones and lacks some. The sample contains some 120,000 clones, over 70% of which appear only once. The TCR sequence derives from a woman between 50 and 59 years old with acute or convalescent COVID-19. The specimen was peripheral blood. This chain uses TRBV10-3 with TRBJ2-1; 8 bases are a match to TRBD2. Written as DNA, the CDR3 is TGTGCCGCCACCTCCAGCGGGGGCTCCTACAATGAGCAGTTCTTC. The encoded protein is CAATSSGGSYNEQFF.